The present T cell receptor (beta chain) was sequenced within a study of T cell responses to AZD1222 COVID-19 vaccine (dated by TCRdb to the early 2020s). A note on the overall study: A total of 230 to 250 trial participants underwent TCR sequencing, of whom more than 200 had received two doses of AZD1222 and 26 had received two doses of the MenACWY control vaccine. Trial participants were enrolled by age into 18-55, 56-69 and 70-plus year subgroups, with approximately 160, 26 and 62 TCR-sequenced participants respectively.

The germline V gene sets CDR1 to SGHTA and CDR2 to FQGTGA. Trimming at the junction amounts to 3 bases on V and 4 bases on J, and the germline ends lie 7 bases apart. The CDR3 sequence holds 13 residues, the cysteine and phenylalanine included. Of all the DNA, just the CDR3 is kept, 39 bases in frame from base 1. Sample time point, as interpreted from the label and publication: about 28 days (+/-7) after the second vaccine dose. AZD1222 recipients with second doses at about 4 weeks or about 12 weeks were pooled, because spike-specific TCR depth and breadth did not differ between schedules. Vaccinee samples were obtained from the UK trials COV001 and COV002, which included a single-blind randomized controlled phase 2/3 trial of AZD1222 (ChAdOx1 nCoV-19) in healthy adults. For TCRbeta chain sequencing, PBMC samples were collected from trial participants at day 0 and at day 28 after the second dose.

Details on this clone: What antigen it recognizes has not been identified. Qualities for individual bases were not recorded, and no much larger clone is one base off.

Broader findings and caveats from the paper: In the small 56-69-year group, the increase in depth fell short of significance, most likely because of low power. After two AZD1222 doses, spike-specific TCR breadth and depth were significantly higher than at day 0 and than in MenACWY recipients. Because no day 14 peak-response samples were available, the repertoires could be characterized only after the peak T cell response. Conclusions about previously exposed vaccinees were limited because only a handful of AZD1222 recipients were SARS-CoV-2 seropositive at baseline. Epitopes outside the regions mutated in the B.1.351 and B.1.1.7 variants were reportedly recognized by nearly half of the unique spike-specific TCRs. Participants were mostly white British and included more females than males, and it was suggested by the authors that clonal diversity may have been underestimated. Vaccine-associated CD4 TCRs spanned the whole spike protein, with dominant responses in regions 160-218 and 743-854.

The CDR3 regions of human TCRbeta chains were analyzed by immunosequencing. On the study's bioinformatics: TCRs in the repertoires were compared against a reference library of SARS-CoV-2-specific TCRs that had been generated with the MIRA antigen-specificity platform. Breadth was defined as the fraction of unique TCRs that were SARS-CoV-2-associated, and depth was defined as the fraction of total T cells that were SARS-CoV-2-associated. Using the MIRA data, each spike-specific TCR was assigned both to the spike region to which the TCR was reactive and to a CD4 or CD8 class. Log10-transformed breadth and depth values were compared by one-way ANOVA with Sidak's multiple comparisons tests. As stored in TCRdb, this immuneACCESS dataset retains in-frame rearrangements with V and J assigned. A fraction of the clones does not appear; measured against another copy, unresolved V genes explain less than half of the discrepancy, and the remainder lacks a known reason. V and J calls and clone size are copied from that table; D and trimming were computed from the DNA. Across this sample there are tens of thousands of clones, with around 90% seen only once. The leading ten clones occupy more than 4.5% of the sample.

This TCR derives from an adult who received the AZD1222 COVID-19 vaccine. The sequence is built from TRBV7-3 and TRBJ1-5; a confident D gene designation cannot be given. The sequencing used peripheral blood, collected 28 days after the second AZD1222 dose. The base sequence is TGTGCCAGCAGCTTCGGACCGAATCAGCCCCAGCATTTT. This yields the protein CASSFGPNQPQHF.